A single sample gave rise to the 24 T cell receptor beta chains below, sequenced in a study of PD-1 and CTLA-4 blockade in melanoma (dated by TCRdb to the early 2020s). Libraries were built with the immunoSEQ multiplex PCR assay. TCRdb took this table from immuneACCESS and kept in-frame rearrangements with V and J called. Such tables lack part of the clones; where checked against another copy, unresolved V genes explain under half of the gap, and the rest is unexplained. This sample has some 29,000 clones in its table, and approximately 88% of those were observed once. Of the sample, around 7.8% is held by the ten largest clones. The sequences come from CD8+ T cells from peripheral blood, collected before anti-PD-1 treatment. These receptor sequences come from a human donor with melanoma.

Here the CDR3 reads CASSLGLAGGVNTGELFF. The DNA of the CDR3 is TGTGCCAGCAGCCTGGGACTAGCGGGAGGAGTGAACACCGGGGAGCTGTTTTTT. The chain joins TRBV28 to TRBJ2-2, with 15 bases identical to TRBD2. Trimming cost V 6 bases and J 1 base; bases outside gene matches: 6. Germline lookup yields CDR1 MDHEN and CDR2 SYDVKM. The CDR3 sequence is 18 residues long.

The chain carries TRBV6-1 and TRBJ2-7; D might be TRBD2 (5 bases). The CDR3 totals 14 residues. Looked up from germline, CDR1 is MNHNS and CDR2 is SASEGT. V was trimmed by 2 bases and J by 4 bases, leaving 12 bases between them. The CDR3 is CASSELGASYEQYF. CDR3 coding DNA: TGTGCCAGCAGTGAACTGGGAGCTAGTTACGAGCAGTACTTC.

There are a few counts of this clone. The CDR3 is CASSDVGLAGHTGELFF. CDR3 bases: TGTGCCAGCAGTGATGTCGGACTAGCGGGGCACACCGGGGAGCTGTTTTTT. This chain links TRBV6-4 with TRBJ2-2, with TRBD2 identical over 12 bases. CDR1 and CDR2 (germline): MRHNA, SNTAGT. CDR3 size: 17 residues. Trimming cost V 3 bases and J 3 bases; bases outside gene matches: 5.

The V call is TRBV28, the J call TRBJ2-3; possible D gene TRBD1, 6 bases. Germline CDR1 reads MDHEN; CDR2 reads SYDVKM. V lost 3 bases to trimming and J lost 4 bases, with 26 bases between them. The CDR3 has 19 residues. CDR3 region: CASSFPPPKERGTSDTQYF. The CDR3 nucleotides read TGTGCCAGCAGTTTCCCACCACCCAAGGAAAGGGGGACGTCAGATACGCAGTATTTT.

The V call is TRBV9, the J call TRBJ1-2; weak D call: TRBD1 (5 bases). The CDR3 runs to 12 residues. The germline V gene has CDR1 SGDLS and CDR2 YYNGEE. V gave up 3 bases and J gave up 7 bases, with 10 bases separating them. The chain's CDR3 is CASSGLRGGYTF. CDR3 nucleotides: TGTGCCAGCAGCGGCCTTAGGGGTGGCTACACCTTC.

This clone was detected only a few times. This chain joins TRBV29-1 and TRBJ2-3; a possible D gene is TRBD2 (6 bases). V was trimmed by 5 bases and J by 4 bases, leaving 13 bases between them. CDR1 and CDR2 from the germline V gene are SQVTM and ANQGSEA. The CDR3 totals 13 residues. The DNA for the CDR3 is TGCAGCGTTACAGGAGGGCTTCCAGATACGCAGTATTTT. Protein: CSVTGGLPDTQYF.

The chain uses TRBV9 and TRBJ1-2; 8 nucleotides agree with TRBD1. The CDR3 covers 14 residues. In germline, CDR1 is SGDLS, CDR2 YYNGEE. The ends lost 2 bases at V and 8 bases at J; junction bases unmatched: 8. CDR3 bases: TGTGCCAGCAGCGTCACAGGGGGAGATGACGGCTACACCTTC. As protein: CASSVTGGDDGYTF.

A single count supports this clone. The V gene is TRBV7-9, the J gene TRBJ1-2; maybe TRBD1 (6 bases). The germline V and J ends were trimmed by 7 bases and 1 base, with 16 bases remaining between them. CDR3 size: 15 residues. CDR1 is SEHNR, CDR2 FQNEAQ, per germline (reference sequence). CDR3 amino acids: CASTRSDRVNYGYTF. In nucleotides, the CDR3 is TGTGCCAGCACCAGATCGGACAGAGTTAACTATGGCTACACCTTC.

V gene TRBV5-4 combines with J gene TRBJ1-5; D is unclear. Germline lookup yields CDR1 SGHNT and CDR2 YYREEE (reference sequence). This CDR3 is built from 13 residues. Trimming took 4 bases from V and 2 from J, leaving 7 bases between them. CDR3 nucleotide sequence: TGTGCCAGCAGCGTGTGGGGCAATCAGCCCCAGCATTTT. It codes for CASSVWGNQPQHF. The complete variable domain, with remaining parts taken from reference TRBV5-4 and TRBJ1-5, reads ETGVTQSPTHLIKTRGQQVTLRCSSQSGHNTVSWYQQALGQGPQFIFQYYREEENGRGNFPPRFSGLQFPNYSSELNVNALELDDSALYLCASSVWGNQPQHFGDGTRLSIL.

The gene calls are TRBV28 and TRBJ1-1, with D unresolved. CDR3 length: 13 residues. V lost 3 bases to trimming and J lost 1 base, with 6 bases between them. CDR1 is MDHEN and CDR2 is SYDVKM in the germline V gene. The CDR3 bases are TGTGCCAGCAGTTTGAGTTCGAACACTGAAGCTTTCTTT. Amino acid sequence: CASSLSSNTEAFF. Looking up the rest from reference TRBV28 and TRBJ1-1 gives the full variable domain: DVKVTQSSRYLVKRTGEKVFLECVQDMDHENMFWYRQDPGLGLRLIYFSYDVKMKEKGDIPEGYSVSREKKERFSLILESASTNQTSMYLCASSLSSNTEAFFGQGTRLTVV.

The gene calls are TRBV7-6 and TRBJ2-5; no definite D call. The germline gives CDR1 SGHVS, CDR2 FNYEAQ. V shed 5 bases and J shed 3 bases, with 13 bases lying between them. This CDR3 comprises 14 residues. The CDR3: CASSQRGLEETQYF. The CDR3 bases are TGTGCCAGCAGCCAGAGAGGTTTGGAAGAGACCCAGTACTTC.

The sample holds one count of this clone. The rearrangement links TRBV27 to TRBJ2-1; 7 bases are a match to TRBD2. CDR3 length: 14 amino acids. In germline, CDR1 is MNHEY, CDR2 SMNVEV (reference sequence). V was pared by 3 bases and J by 8 bases, with 7 bases of the junction left unmatched. The CDR3 sequence: CASSLYQGGDEQFF. The CDR3 coding sequence is TGTGCCAGCAGTTTGTATCAGGGAGGGGATGAGCAGTTCTTC.

The gene calls are TRBV27 and TRBJ2-5; tentative D call: TRBD2 (6 bases). The V gene lost 6 bases and the J gene lost 5 bases, with 13 bases spanning the gap. The germline CDR1 and CDR2 sequences are MNHEY and SMNVEV (reference sequence). The CDR3 length is 13 residues. The CDR3 nucleotides are TGTGCCAGCAGCCCCTTCGCGGGGGAGACCCAGTACTTC. This gives the protein CASSPFAGETQYF.

The J gene is TRBJ1-2, the V gene TRBV30; D unresolved. There are 14 residues in the CDR3. Per the germline V gene, CDR1 is GTSNPN and CDR2 is SVGIG (reference sequence). V lost 4 bases, J lost 4 bases, and 16 bases lay in between. The CDR3 here is CAWTPRGDGYGYTF. For the CDR3, the DNA is TGTGCCTGGACACCCCGGGGAGATGGCTATGGCTACACCTTC.

The V gene is TRBV14, the J gene TRBJ2-2; no clear D. The V and J ends lost 1 base and 0 bases respectively, with 3 bases between them. There are 14 residues in the CDR3. Germline CDR1 SGHDN, CDR2 FVKESK. The CDR3 DNA sequence: TGTGCCAGCAGCCAAGTAGCGAACACCGGGGAGCTGTTTTTT. Protein sequence: CASSQVANTGELFF.

This chain joins TRBV24-1 and TRBJ2-5, with D perhaps given as TRBD1 or TRBD2 (5 bases each). CDR1 is KGHDR, CDR2 SFDVKD, per germline. CDR3 size: 14 residues. The ends were cut back, 4 bases at V and 0 bases at J, with 8 bases in the middle. The CDR3 nucleotides read TGTGCCACCAGTGAATGGGGGAACCAAGAGACCCAGTACTTC. Translated: CATSEWGNQETQYF.

This chain joins TRBV28 and TRBJ1-1, with D possibly TRBD1 on 5 matching bases. This CDR3 region has 14 residues. V lost 5 bases and J 1 base, leaving 11 bases between the germline ends. In germline, CDR1 is MDHEN, CDR2 SYDVKM. The CDR3 spells CASSAYGTNTEAFF. CDR3 bases: TGTGCCAGCAGTGCCTACGGGACGAACACTGAAGCTTTCTTT.

The chain carries TRBV5-1 and TRBJ2-1; D call uncertain. With 4 bases removed from V and 5 bases from J, the gap between germline ends came to 4 bases. Per germline, CDR1 SGHRS and CDR2 YFSETQ. This CDR3 contains 11 residues. The CDR3 region is CASSLNNEQFF. CDR3 nucleotide sequence: TGCGCCAGCAGCCTCAACAATGAGCAGTTCTTC.

The rearrangement links TRBV7-9 to TRBJ2-2; D is uncertain. The CDR3 sequence is 16 residues long. Trimming left V 6 bases short and J 5 bases short, with 19 bases between. Germline-derived CDR1 and CDR2 are SEHNR and FQNEAQ (reference sequence). CDR3 amino acids: CASRPEFWGNTGELFF. The CDR3 DNA is TGTGCCAGCAGACCGGAGTTTTGGGGTAATACCGGGGAGCTGTTTTTT.

J is TRBJ1-4 and V is TRBV7-9; D unclear. The V and J ends lost 1 base and 1 base respectively, with 7 bases between them. This CDR3 is built from 15 residues. Per the germline V gene, CDR1 is SEHNR and CDR2 is FQNEAQ (reference sequence). This chain's CDR3 is CASSLVTGTNEKLFF. The CDR3 DNA follows: TGTGCCAGCAGCTTAGTAACCGGAACTAATGAAAAACTGTTTTTT.

This clone is judged medium-sized (0.01 to 0.1%). The J gene is TRBJ2-1, the V gene TRBV14, with 8 nucleotides matching TRBD2. With V trimmed by 0 bases and J by 1 base, 2 bases remained unmatched. CDR3 length equals 16 residues. CDR1 SGHDN and CDR2 FVKESK come from the germline V gene. CDR3 residues: CASSQEAGDSYNEQFF. In DNA, the CDR3 is TGTGCCAGCAGCCAAGAAGCGGGAGATTCCTACAATGAGCAGTTCTTC.

This clone has just one count. The V call is TRBV27, the J call TRBJ2-6; tentative D call: TRBD1 (5 bases). Germline V gene lookup returns CDR1 MNHEY and CDR2 SMNVEV (reference sequence). V was shortened by 4 bases and J by 1 base, with 11 bases between the two germline ends. The CDR3 contains 16 residues. CDR3 in DNA: TGTGCCAGCAGTTCGATGACAGAGTCTGGGGCCAACGTCCTGACTTTC. Amino acid sequence: CASSSMTESGANVLTF. Full variable domain (missing parts from reference TRBV27 and TRBJ2-6): EAQVTQNPRYLITVTGKKLTVTCSQNMNHEYMSWYRQDPGLGLRQIYYSMNVEVTDKGDVPEGYKVSRKEKRNFPLILESPSPNQTSLYFCASSSMTESGANVLTFGAGSRLTVL.

The genes are TRBV27 and TRBJ1-6; possibly TRBD1 for D (5 bases). Germline loops: CDR1 MNHEY, CDR2 SMNVEV (reference sequence). The CDR3 totals 14 residues. V was clipped by 4 bases and J by 8 bases, with 12 bases between them. CDR3 nucleotides: TGTGCCAGCAGTTCCCGGGACGGTGATTCACCCCTCCACTTT. This translates into CASSSRDGDSPLHF.

The chain links TRBV30 to TRBJ2-7; D perhaps matches TRBD1 (6 bases). The ends were cut back, 1 base at V and 0 bases at J, with 7 bases in the middle. The CDR3 loop spans 13 amino acids. Germline CDR1 GTSNPN, CDR2 SVGIG (reference sequence). Here the CDR3 reads CAWSGDNSYEQYF. The CDR3 nucleotides read TGTGCCTGGAGTGGGGACAACTCCTACGAGCAGTACTTC.